This entry lists 2 T cell receptor beta chains sequenced from one sample in a study of blood T cell repertoires in COVID-19. Clones were read by immunoSEQ multiplex PCR, and TCRdb kept only the in-frame ones, dropping some. Among a few hundred thousand clones listed, 89% were seen once. Sequencing input: peripheral blood. These receptors all come from a man in his fifties with acute or convalescent COVID-19.

The V call is TRBV30, the J call TRBJ2-2; a possible D gene is TRBD1 (6 bases). Trimming removed 3 bases from V and 4 bases from J, with 15 bases in between. Germline-derived CDR1 and CDR2 are GTSNPN and SVGIG (reference sequence). This CDR3 contains 15 residues. For the CDR3, the DNA is TGTGCCTGGAGCGACAACAGGGTTGGCACCGGGGAGCTGTTTTTT. This encodes CAWSDNRVGTGELFF.

CDR3 nucleotide sequence: TGTGCCAGCAGTCCCACTCTTGGCGGGGGGATCAATGAGCAGTTCTTC. Amino acid sequence: CASSPTLGGGINEQFF. This rearrangement joins TRBV27 to TRBJ2-1, with TRBD2 matching over 8 bases. Losses at the gene ends were 5 bases for V and 6 bases for J; bases not matched to a gene: 12. CDR3 length equals 16 residues. CDR1 and CDR2 (germline): MNHEY, SMNVEV (reference sequence).